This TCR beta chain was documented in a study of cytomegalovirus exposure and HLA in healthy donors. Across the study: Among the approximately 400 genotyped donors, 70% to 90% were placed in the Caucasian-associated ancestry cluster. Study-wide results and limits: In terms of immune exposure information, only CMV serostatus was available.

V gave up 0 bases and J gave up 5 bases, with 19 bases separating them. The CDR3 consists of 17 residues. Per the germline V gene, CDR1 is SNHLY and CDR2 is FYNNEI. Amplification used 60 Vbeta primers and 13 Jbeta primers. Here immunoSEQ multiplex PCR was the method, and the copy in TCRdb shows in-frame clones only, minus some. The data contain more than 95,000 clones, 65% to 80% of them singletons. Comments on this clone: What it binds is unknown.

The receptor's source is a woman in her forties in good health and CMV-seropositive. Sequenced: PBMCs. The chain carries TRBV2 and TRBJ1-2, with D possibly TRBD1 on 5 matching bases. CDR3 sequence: CASSEALRRKGRYGYTF. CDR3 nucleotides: TGTGCCAGCAGTGAAGCGCTAAGGAGGAAGGGGAGGTATGGCTACACCTTC.